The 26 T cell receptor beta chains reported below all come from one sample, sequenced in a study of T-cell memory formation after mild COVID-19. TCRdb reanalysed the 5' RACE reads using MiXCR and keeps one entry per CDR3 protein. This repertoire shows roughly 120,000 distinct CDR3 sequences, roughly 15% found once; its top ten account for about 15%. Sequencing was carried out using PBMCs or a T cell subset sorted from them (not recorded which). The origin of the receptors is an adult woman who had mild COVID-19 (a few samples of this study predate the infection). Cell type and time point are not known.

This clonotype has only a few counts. CDR3 bases: TGTGCCAGCAGTGATGGGACAGCCCGCACAGATACGCAGTATTTT. Its protein product is CASSDGTARTDTQYF. The chain carries TRBV27 and TRBJ2-3; 7 bases are a match to TRBD1. The CDR3 loop spans 15 amino acids. Germline values: CDR1 MNHEY, CDR2 SMNVEV (reference sequence). J was trimmed by 1 base and V by 5 bases; bases with no gene match: 6.

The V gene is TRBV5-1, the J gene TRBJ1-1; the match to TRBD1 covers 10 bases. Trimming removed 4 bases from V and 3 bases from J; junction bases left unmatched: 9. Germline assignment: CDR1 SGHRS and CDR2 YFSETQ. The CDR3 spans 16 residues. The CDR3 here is CASSSGTGDVHTEAFF. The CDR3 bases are TGCGCCAGCAGCAGTGGGACAGGGGATGTCCACACTGAAGCTTTCTTT.

This CDR3 is CASSLTSGDYNEQFF. CDR3 DNA sequence: TGTGCCAGCAGCTTAACTAGCGGGGATTACAATGAGCAGTTCTTC. The chain is built from TRBV7-9 and TRBJ2-1; 10 bases match TRBD2. Germline V gene lookup returns CDR1 SEHNR and CDR2 FQNEAQ (reference sequence). V lost 2 bases to trimming and J lost 4 bases; unmatched junction nucleotides: 2. The CDR3 is 15 residues long.

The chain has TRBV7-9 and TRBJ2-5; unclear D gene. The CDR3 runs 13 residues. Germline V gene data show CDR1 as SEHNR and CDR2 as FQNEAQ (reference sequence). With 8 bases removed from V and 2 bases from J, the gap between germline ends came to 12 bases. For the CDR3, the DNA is TGTGCCAGCTTCAGTTGGGGACAAGAGACCCAGTACTTC. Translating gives CASFSWGQETQYF.

CDR3 residues: CASNQMGGGWYGYTF. The CDR3 bases are TGTGCCAGCAACCAGATGGGGGGCGGATGGTATGGCTACACCTTC. The rearrangement links TRBV2 to TRBJ1-2; possibly TRBD1 for D (6 bases). V was shortened by 7 bases and J by 5 bases, with 20 bases between the two germline ends. Germline V gene sequence: CDR1 SNHLY, CDR2 FYNNEI. The CDR3 spans 15 residues.

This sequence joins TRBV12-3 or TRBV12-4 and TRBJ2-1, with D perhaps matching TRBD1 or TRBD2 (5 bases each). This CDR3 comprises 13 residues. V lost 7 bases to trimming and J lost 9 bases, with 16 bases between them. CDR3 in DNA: TGTGCCAGCAACAACCCCGGGGCGGTTGAGCAGTTCTTC. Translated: CASNNPGAVEQFF.

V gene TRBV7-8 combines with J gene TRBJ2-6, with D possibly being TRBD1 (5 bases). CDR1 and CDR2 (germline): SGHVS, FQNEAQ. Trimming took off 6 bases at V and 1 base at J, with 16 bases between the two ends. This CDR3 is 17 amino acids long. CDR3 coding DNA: TGTGCCAGCAGATCAGGCCAGGGTTCTTCTGGGGCCAACGTCCTGACTTTC. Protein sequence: CASRSGQGSSGANVLTF.

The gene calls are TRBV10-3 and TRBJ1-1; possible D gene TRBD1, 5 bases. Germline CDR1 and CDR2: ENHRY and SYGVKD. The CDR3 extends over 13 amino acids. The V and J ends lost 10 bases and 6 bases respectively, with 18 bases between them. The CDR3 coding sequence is TGTGCCACACAAGGGGACGTAGGCGCTGAAGCTTTCTTT. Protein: CATQGDVGAEAFF.

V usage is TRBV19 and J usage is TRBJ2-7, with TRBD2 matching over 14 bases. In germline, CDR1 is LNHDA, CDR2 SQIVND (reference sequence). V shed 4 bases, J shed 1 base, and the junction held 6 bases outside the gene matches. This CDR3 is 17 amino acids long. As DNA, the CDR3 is TGTGCCAGTAGTAAACCGGGGACTAGCGGGAGTTCCTACGAGCAGTACTTC. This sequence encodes CASSKPGTSGSSYEQYF.

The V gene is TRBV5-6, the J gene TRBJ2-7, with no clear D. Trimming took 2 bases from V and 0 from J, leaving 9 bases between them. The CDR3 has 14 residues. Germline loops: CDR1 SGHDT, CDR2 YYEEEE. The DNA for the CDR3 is TGTGCCAGCAGCTTCCCCGGCGGCTCCTACGAGCAGTACTTC. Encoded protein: CASSFPGGSYEQYF.

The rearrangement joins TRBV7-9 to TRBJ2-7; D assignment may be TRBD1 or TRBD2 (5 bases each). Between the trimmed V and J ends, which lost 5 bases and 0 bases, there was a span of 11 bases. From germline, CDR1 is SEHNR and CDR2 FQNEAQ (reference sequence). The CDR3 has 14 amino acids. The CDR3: CASSDGGGSYEQYF. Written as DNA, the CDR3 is TGTGCCAGCAGCGACGGTGGGGGCTCCTACGAGCAGTACTTC.

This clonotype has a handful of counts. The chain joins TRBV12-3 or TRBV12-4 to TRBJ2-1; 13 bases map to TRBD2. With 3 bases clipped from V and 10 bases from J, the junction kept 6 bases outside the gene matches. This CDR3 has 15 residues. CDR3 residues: CASSFGLAGDGEQFF. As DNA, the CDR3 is TGTGCCAGCAGTTTTGGACTAGCGGGGGACGGGGAGCAGTTCTTC.

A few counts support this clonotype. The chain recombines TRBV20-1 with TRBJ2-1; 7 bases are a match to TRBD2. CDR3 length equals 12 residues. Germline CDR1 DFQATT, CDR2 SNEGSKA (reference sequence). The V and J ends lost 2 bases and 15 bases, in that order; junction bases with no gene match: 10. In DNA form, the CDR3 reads TGCAGTGCTAGAAGGCCTTCGGGAGGCCCGTTCTTC. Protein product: CSARRPSGGPFF.

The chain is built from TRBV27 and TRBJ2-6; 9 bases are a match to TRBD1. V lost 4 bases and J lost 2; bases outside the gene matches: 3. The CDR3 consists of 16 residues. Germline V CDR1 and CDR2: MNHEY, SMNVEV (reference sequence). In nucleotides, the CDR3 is TGTGCCAGCAGTTGGGGACAGGGCCCTGGGGCCAACGTCCTGACTTTC. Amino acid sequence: CASSWGQGPGANVLTF.

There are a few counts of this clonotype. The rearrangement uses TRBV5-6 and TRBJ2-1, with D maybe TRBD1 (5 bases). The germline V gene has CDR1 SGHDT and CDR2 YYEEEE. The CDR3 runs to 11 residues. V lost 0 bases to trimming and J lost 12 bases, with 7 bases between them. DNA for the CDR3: TGTGCCAGCAGCTTGGGACAGCTGCAGTTCTTC. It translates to CASSLGQLQFF.

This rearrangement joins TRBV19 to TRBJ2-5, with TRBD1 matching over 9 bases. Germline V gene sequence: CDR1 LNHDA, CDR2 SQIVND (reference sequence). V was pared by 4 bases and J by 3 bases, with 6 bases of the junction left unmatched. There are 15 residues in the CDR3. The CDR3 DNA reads TGTGCCAGTAGTACTCGGGGGGACAGGGAAGAGACCCAGTACTTC. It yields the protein CASSTRGDREETQYF.

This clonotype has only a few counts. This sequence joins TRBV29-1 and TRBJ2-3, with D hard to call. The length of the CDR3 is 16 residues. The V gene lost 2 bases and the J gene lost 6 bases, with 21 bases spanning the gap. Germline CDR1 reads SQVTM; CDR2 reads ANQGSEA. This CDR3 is CSVESAPPFESDTQYF. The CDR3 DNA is TGCAGCGTTGAAAGTGCCCCCCCTTTCGAGAGTGATACGCAGTATTTT.

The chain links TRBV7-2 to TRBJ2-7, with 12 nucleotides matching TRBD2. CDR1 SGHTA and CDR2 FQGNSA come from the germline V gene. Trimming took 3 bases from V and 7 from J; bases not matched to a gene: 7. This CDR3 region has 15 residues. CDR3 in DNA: TGTGCCAGCAGCTTGCGACTAGCGGGAGTGCAAGAGCAGTACTTC. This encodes CASSLRLAGVQEQYF.

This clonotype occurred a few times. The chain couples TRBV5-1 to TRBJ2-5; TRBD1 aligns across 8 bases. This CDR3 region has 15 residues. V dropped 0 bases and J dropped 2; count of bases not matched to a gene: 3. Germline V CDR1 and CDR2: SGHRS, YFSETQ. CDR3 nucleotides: TGCGCCAGCAGCTTGGGGACAGGGAGACAAGAGACCCAGTACTTC. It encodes CASSLGTGRQETQYF. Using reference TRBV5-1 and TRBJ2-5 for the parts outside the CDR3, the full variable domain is KAGVTQTPRYLIKTRGQQVTLSCSPISGHRSVSWYQQTPGQGLQFLFEYFSETQRNKGNFPGRFSGRQFSNSRSEMNVSTLELGDSALYLCASSLGTGRQETQYFGPGTRLLVL.

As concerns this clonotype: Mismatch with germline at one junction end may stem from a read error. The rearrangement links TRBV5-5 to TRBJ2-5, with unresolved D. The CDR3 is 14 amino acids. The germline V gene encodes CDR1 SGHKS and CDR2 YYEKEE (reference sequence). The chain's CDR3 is CASSFGSSKETKYF. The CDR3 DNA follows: TGTGCCAGCAGCTTTGGTTCCAGCAAAGAGACCAAGTACTTC.

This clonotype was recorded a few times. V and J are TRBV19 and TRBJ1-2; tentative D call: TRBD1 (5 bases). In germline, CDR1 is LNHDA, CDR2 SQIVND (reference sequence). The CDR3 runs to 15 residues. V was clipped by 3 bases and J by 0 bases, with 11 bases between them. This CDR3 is CASSIGTDANYGYTF. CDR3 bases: TGTGCCAGTAGTATCGGGACGGATGCTAACTATGGCTACACCTTC.

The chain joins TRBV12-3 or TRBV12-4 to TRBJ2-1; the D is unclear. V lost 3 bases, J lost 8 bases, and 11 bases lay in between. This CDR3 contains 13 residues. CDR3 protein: CASSLSTGDEQFF. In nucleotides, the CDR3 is TGTGCCAGCAGTTTGTCTACTGGTGATGAGCAGTTCTTC.

The CDR3 here is CASSPSSVNTEAFF. CDR3 DNA sequence: TGTGCCAGCTCTCCGTCTTCGGTGAACACTGAAGCTTTCTTT. The chain recombines TRBV18 with TRBJ1-1; D is ambiguous. The germline gives CDR1 KGHSH, CDR2 LQKENI. The CDR3 has 14 residues. Trimming pared 6 bases from V and 0 bases from J, leaving 11 bases between.

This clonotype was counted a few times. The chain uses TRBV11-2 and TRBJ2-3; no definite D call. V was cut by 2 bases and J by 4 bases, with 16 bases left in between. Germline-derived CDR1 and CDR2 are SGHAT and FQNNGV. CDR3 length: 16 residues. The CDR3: CASSLFGSKGSDTQYF. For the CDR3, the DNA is TGTGCCAGCAGCTTATTTGGATCAAAGGGTTCAGATACGCAGTATTTT.

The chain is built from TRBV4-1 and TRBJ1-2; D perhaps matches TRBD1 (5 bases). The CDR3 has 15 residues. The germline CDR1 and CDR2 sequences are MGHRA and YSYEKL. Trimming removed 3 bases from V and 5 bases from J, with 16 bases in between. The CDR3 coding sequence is TGCGCCAGCAGCCAGGGGGGGATTGAGGCTTATGGCTACACCTTC. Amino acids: CASSQGGIEAYGYTF.

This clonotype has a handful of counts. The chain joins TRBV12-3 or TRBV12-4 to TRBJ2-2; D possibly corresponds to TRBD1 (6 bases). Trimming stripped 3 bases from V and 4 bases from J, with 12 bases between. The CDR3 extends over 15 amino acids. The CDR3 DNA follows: TGTGCCAGCAGTTTTCACAGGGCGAGCACCGGGGAGCTGTTTTTT. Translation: CASSFHRASTGELFF.